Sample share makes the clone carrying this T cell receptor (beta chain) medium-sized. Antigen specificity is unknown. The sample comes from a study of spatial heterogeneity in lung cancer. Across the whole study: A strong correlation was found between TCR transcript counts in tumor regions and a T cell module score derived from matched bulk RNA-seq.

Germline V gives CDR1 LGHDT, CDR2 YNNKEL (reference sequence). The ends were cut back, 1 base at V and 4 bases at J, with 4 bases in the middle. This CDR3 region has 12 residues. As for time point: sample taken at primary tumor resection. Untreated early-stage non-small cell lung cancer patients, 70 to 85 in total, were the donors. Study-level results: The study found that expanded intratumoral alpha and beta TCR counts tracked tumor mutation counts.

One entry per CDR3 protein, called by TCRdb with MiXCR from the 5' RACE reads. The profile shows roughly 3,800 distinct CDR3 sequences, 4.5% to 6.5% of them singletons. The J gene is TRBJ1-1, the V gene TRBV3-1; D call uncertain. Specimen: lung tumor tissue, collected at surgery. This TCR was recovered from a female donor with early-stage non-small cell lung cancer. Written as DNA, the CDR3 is TGTGCCAGCAGCCAAGGAGCCACTGAAGCTTTCTTT. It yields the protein CASSQGATEAFF.